This entry features one T cell receptor (beta chain) sequence. The target of this receptor is not known. No base quality values were provided; no much bigger clone lies one nucleotide off. Amplification of TCR beta CDR3 regions was carried out from RNA transcripts. For the first round of RT-PCR on the TCR CDR3, the HTBI primer set was used together with the Qiagen OneStep RT-PCR kit. The libraries were constructed in a second round of multiplex PCR and then size-selected and purified. Paired-end sequencing of the libraries was performed with 100 bp reads on an Illumina HiSeq2000. From the authors' description of their analysis: SOAPnuke was used to process the raw data, throwing out any read that contained adapters or uncalled bases, had a mean Phred below 15, or lacked an exact constant-primer or identifier match. High-quality paired reads were merged using COPE v1.2.5, and each unique nucleotide sequence was defined as a clonotype. MiTCR v1.1 was used to align clonotypes to the IMGT TRBV, TRBD and TRBJ reference segments. The analysis included only V-J combinations with a frequency above 0.0001, which together covered around 99% of the repertoires. The TCS score was defined as F50 (clonal expansion) divided by E x V (chaos), with BLOSUM62-based TCRdist calculated between CDR3 peptides within each V-J. Welch's t-statistics and random forest reduced 500 to 550 V-J features to 10 to 15, which were used in a naive Bayes classifier (R e1071). The Morisita-Horn index was used to measure how similar the thyroid and blood repertoires were. TCRdb's own reprocessing of the public reads used fastp at Q25 and MiXCR and kept productive beta chains. Each entry merges the rows of one CDR3 protein and shows their most common DNA and genes. What appears here as the V and J calls and clone size reflects TCRdb's work, not the paper's. The sample data list about 610,000 distinct CDR3 sequences, and roughly 14% of these were observed just once. The leading ten clones occupy about 4.5% of the sample.

This entry is derived from a study of T cells in Graves' hyperthyroidism and ophthalmopathy (dated by TCRdb to 2018 to 2020). Describing the broader study: Peripheral blood was sampled at the time of initial diagnosis, prior to any treatment. TCR V-J signatures able to tell the groups apart were searched for in a discovery cohort of approximately 95 patients, of whom roughly 42 had Graves' ophthalmopathy and roughly 57 had stable Graves' hyperthyroidism. Prospective prediction of ophthalmopathy was tested in an independent validation cohort consisting of fewer than 20 hyperthyroidism patients and approximately 16 patients who later progressed to ophthalmopathy. For training and testing, the approximately 97 patients in the discovery cohort were randomly divided in a 7:3 ratio. In addition, the study compared T-cell repertoires in thyroid tissue and in blood from roughly 6 Graves' hyperthyroidism patients. Once sampling was done, hyperthyroidism patients were given methimazole at a starting dose of 30 mg daily, whereas ophthalmopathy patients were given high-dose intravenous methylprednisolone. TCR Vbeta CDR3 sequencing of around 130 peripheral blood samples (43 ophthalmopathy, under 80 hyperthyroidism and roughly 17 progressor patients) is reported in the paper.

Findings and caveats that apply to the study as a whole: In validation, the model predicted progression to ophthalmopathy a median of approximately 6.3 months before onset, with about 67% sensitivity and nearly 75% specificity. In cross-validation, a model built on a 13 V-J signature told ophthalmopathy apart from stable hyperthyroidism with 87.88% sensitivity and 81% to 82% specificity, and in testing the same model reached 80%/75%. Sample size was not statistically predetermined, and blinding of investigators to group allocation was not performed. Blood samples also contained most of the expanded thyroid clonotypes (frequency above 0.001), which suggests that blood repertoires may reflect thyroid immune responses.

Moderately to severely active disease, a Clinical Activity Score of at least 3, a NOSPECS grade of at least 4, and a duration under 3 months were present in ophthalmopathy patients. Patients with uncontrolled infections, other autoimmune diseases, pregnancy or lactation were excluded. Clinical symptoms, serum thyroxine and TRAb, thyroid ultrasound, and orbital computed tomography formed the basis for the diagnoses. PBMCs were isolated from about 9 ml of fresh peripheral blood by Ficoll-Paque density gradient centrifugation. Total RNA was extracted using Trizol reagent, and RNA quality was assessed on an Agilent 2100 Bioanalyzer. The TCR originated in a woman aged 40-49 years with Graves' ophthalmopathy. Sample: blood.

The DNA is TGTGCCAGCAGTGAATATGCCCAATATGGCTACACCTTC. Its translation reads: CASSEYAQYGYTF. The sequence joins TRBV25-1 to TRBJ1-2, with the D gene not confidently named. The junction carries 7 bases between V and J, which are trimmed by 0 bases and 5 bases respectively. Based on the germline V gene, the CDR1 and CDR2 sequences are MGHDK and SYGVNS. The CDR3, cysteine through phenylalanine, is 13 amino acids long. Here the CDR3 DNA is all that survives: 39 bases in frame from base 1.